Listed here are 23 T cell receptor beta chains from one sample, sequenced in a study of T cells in Graves' hyperthyroidism and ophthalmopathy (dated by TCRdb to about 2019). Receptor amplification or capture employed multiplex PCR. Sequencing was carried out with an Illumina HiSeq 2000. The TCR beta CDR3 regions were amplified from RNA transcripts. The first round of RT-PCR for the TCR CDR3 was performed with the HTBI primer set and the Qiagen OneStep RT-PCR kit. The public reads were reanalyzed by TCRdb: fastp trimming at Q25, MiXCR alignment, in-frame beta chains only. Each CDR3 protein gets just one entry, which takes the most common genes and DNA from the rows behind it. Here the sample has 300,000 to 450,000 distinct CDR3 sequences; 13% to 15% occur a single time. Around a fifth of the sample is in the top ten clones. The material sequenced was blood. The receptors stem from a woman in her 30s with Graves' ophthalmopathy.

In its sample, this clonotype was seen many times. The rearrangement uses TRBV6-6 and TRBJ2-1; possible D gene TRBD1, 6 bases. V lost 0 bases and J lost 3, with 9 bases in between. This CDR3 comprises 15 residues. Germline V gene data show CDR1 as MNHNY and CDR2 as SVGAGI (reference sequence). CDR3: CASSYSDRFYNEQFF. The DNA of the CDR3 is TGTGCCAGCAGTTACTCAGACAGGTTCTACAATGAGCAGTTCTTC.

The chain joins TRBV5-5 to TRBJ2-5; D is uncertain. The CDR3 spans 13 residues. Germline CDR1 is SGHKS and CDR2 is YYEKEE (reference sequence). Trimming stripped 4 bases from V and 5 bases from J, with 12 bases between. CDR3 DNA: TGTGCCAGCAGCGCGTGGAAGAAGGAGACCCAGTACTTC. This translates into CASSAWKKETQYF.

This clonotype was recorded at least ten times. The chain couples TRBV20-1 to TRBJ2-7; 7 bases map to TRBD2. The CDR3 consists of 13 residues. V lost 8 bases and J lost 5; bases outside the gene matches: 12. Germline loops: CDR1 DFQATT, CDR2 SNEGSKA (reference sequence). The CDR3 spells CSPSGAGSHEQYF. DNA of the CDR3: TGCAGTCCGAGCGGGGCAGGGAGCCACGAGCAGTACTTC.

This clonotype was detected many times. The rearrangement uses TRBV20-1 and TRBJ2-2; TRBD2 matches 11 bases. CDR3 length: 17 residues. Germline assignment: CDR1 DFQATT and CDR2 SNEGSKA (reference sequence). After removal of 6 bases from V and 1 base from J, the junction contained 10 bases not matched to a gene. The CDR3 region has the DNA TGCAGTGCGCGGCGGCCTAGCGGGGGGCAGAACACCGGGGAGCTGTTTTTT. Translation gives CSARRPSGGQNTGELFF.

This clonotype was detected many times. The chain uses TRBV7-2 and TRBJ2-5, with unresolved D. CDR1 is SGHTA and CDR2 is FQGNSA in the germline V gene. Trimming left V 3 bases short and J 0 bases short, with 5 bases between. The CDR3 is made up of 13 amino acids. The CDR3 DNA sequence: TGTGCCAGCAGCTTCACCCACCAAGAGACCCAGTACTTC. Its protein is CASSFTHQETQYF.

The sample holds many counts of this clonotype. The chain links TRBV7-9 to TRBJ2-1; D is uncertain. Germline V lookup: CDR1 SEHNR, CDR2 FQNEAQ (reference sequence). Trimming shortened V by 5 bases and J by 8 bases, and 10 bases separated the two germline ends. The CDR3 has 12 amino acids. Here the CDR3 DNA reads TGTGCCAGCAGCATCCTTCTGGATGAGCAGTTCTTC. This translates into CASSILLDEQFF.

This clonotype was counted many times. The V call is TRBV18, the J call TRBJ1-1; D ambiguous. V was cut by 5 bases and J by 1 base, with 2 bases left in between. The CDR3 runs 11 residues. The germline V gene encodes CDR1 KGHSH and CDR2 LQKENI. This chain's CDR3 is CASSGNTEAFF. CDR3 in DNA: TGTGCCAGCTCAGGGAACACTGAAGCTTTCTTT.

This clonotype was detected ten times or more. V gene TRBV7-3 combines with J gene TRBJ2-2; D is undetermined. Between the trimmed V and J ends, which lost 5 bases and 4 bases, there was a span of 11 bases. The CDR3 runs 14 residues. From germline, CDR1 is SGHTA and CDR2 FQGTGA. CDR3 residues: CASSPLRGTGELFF. CDR3 sequence (DNA): TGTGCCAGCAGCCCACTTCGTGGCACCGGGGAGCTGTTTTTT.

This clonotype was counted only a few times. At one boundary the junction diverges from the germline segment, which might be a read error. The chain employs TRBV7-7 and TRBJ2-7; possibly TRBD1 or TRBD2 for D (6 bases each). Germline CDR1 and CDR2: SSHAT and FNYEAQ (reference sequence). CDR3 size: 19 residues. The CDR3 sequence is CASSLAFSPPGEEGYEQYF. CDR3 DNA sequence: TGTGCTAGCAGCTTAGCGTTTTCCCCTCCAGGGGAGGAGGGCTACGAGCAGTACTTC.

The rearrangement joins TRBV29-1 to TRBJ2-7; D might be TRBD1 (6 bases). The V gene's germline CDR1 is SQVTM and CDR2 ANQGSEA. V lost 3 bases and J lost 2, with 11 bases in between. The CDR3 sequence is 13 residues long. This CDR3 is CSVDAGATYEQYF. CDR3 coding DNA: TGCAGCGTTGATGCAGGGGCAACCTACGAGCAGTACTTC.

There are many counts of this clonotype. The chain uses TRBV6-1 and TRBJ2-7; maybe TRBD2 (7 bases). From germline, CDR1 is MNHNS and CDR2 SASEGT. There are 16 residues in the CDR3. Trimming cost V 5 bases and J 0 bases, with 17 bases left between them. DNA of the CDR3: TGTGCCAGCAGTTTAATGAGGGGGGGCCCCTCCTACGAGCAGTACTTC. Amino acid sequence: CASSLMRGGPSYEQYF.

This chain links TRBV20-1 with TRBJ1-5; 10 bases align to TRBD1. Unmatched junction bases numbered 2, after V lost 0 bases and J lost 3 bases. CDR1 and CDR2 from the germline V gene are DFQATT and SNEGSKA (reference sequence). There are 15 residues in the CDR3. CDR3: CSARDGTGDNQPQHF. The CDR3 region has the DNA TGCAGTGCTAGAGACGGGACAGGGGACAATCAGCCCCAGCATTTT.

This clonotype was seen at least ten times. J is TRBJ1-1 and V is TRBV12-3 or TRBV12-4; no clear D. The CDR3 is made up of 11 amino acids. V was trimmed by 6 bases and J by 5 bases, leaving 7 bases between them. The CDR3 spells CASRQSTEAFF. The CDR3 DNA reads TGTGCCAGCAGGCAGTCAACTGAAGCTTTCTTT.

This clonotype has at least ten counts. The CDR3 bases are TGCAGTGCTCGTCCCGACAGAGCTACAGATACGCAGTATTTT. The encoded protein is CSARPDRATDTQYF. The chain links TRBV20-1 to TRBJ2-3; tentatively, D is TRBD1 (5 bases). The germline V gene encodes CDR1 DFQATT and CDR2 SNEGSKA (reference sequence). CDR3 length equals 14 residues. Trimming stripped 5 bases from V and 3 bases from J, with 15 bases between.

This clonotype was counted ten times or more. The chain couples TRBV11-2 to TRBJ1-6, with 7 bases that match TRBD1. Germline V gives CDR1 SGHAT, CDR2 FQNNGV. This CDR3 spans 15 amino acids. The V segment lost 5 bases and the J segment 9 bases; nucleotides outside the gene matches: 10. The CDR3 bases are TGTGCCAGCAGCCTATACAGGGGAGTTGGTTCACCCCTCCACTTT. The encoded protein is CASSLYRGVGSPLHF.

This clonotype was detected ten times or more. CDR3 in amino acids: CASKGGTTSTDTQYF. The CDR3 bases are TGTGCCAGCAAAGGCGGAACAACTAGCACAGATACGCAGTATTTT. The chain links TRBV2 to TRBJ2-3; D unresolved. V lost 7 bases, J lost 0 bases, and 14 bases lay in between. The CDR3 sequence is 15 residues long. Germline V lookup: CDR1 SNHLY, CDR2 FYNNEI.

The chain links TRBV7-9 to TRBJ2-1; TRBD2 matches 13 bases. V lost 1 base, J lost 1 base, and 4 bases stayed unmatched. CDR1 and CDR2 (germline): SEHNR, FQNEAQ (reference sequence). The CDR3 runs 18 residues. CDR3 coding DNA: TGTGCCAGCAGCTTAGTGGCACTAGCGGGGGGGTCCTACAATGAGCAGTTCTTC. As protein: CASSLVALAGGSYNEQFF.

This chain connects TRBV9 to TRBJ2-3, with 11 positions matching TRBD2. This CDR3 has 18 residues. V shed 0 bases, J shed 2 bases, and the junction held 8 bases outside the gene matches. Germline CDR1 is SGDLS and CDR2 is YYNGEE. The CDR3 DNA reads TGTGCCAGCAGCGTAGAGGGTAGCGGGGGGGCGGTCACAGATACGCAGTATTTT. Amino acids: CASSVEGSGGAVTDTQYF.

This clonotype was counted at least ten times. This chain joins TRBV28 and TRBJ1-6; perhaps TRBD1 as D (5 bases). V gave up 6 bases and J gave up 8 bases, with 11 bases separating them. Looked up from germline, CDR1 is MDHEN and CDR2 is SYDVKM. The CDR3 runs 13 residues. The CDR3 protein is CASSETGDSPLHF. CDR3 bases: TGTGCCAGCAGCGAAACAGGCGATTCACCCCTCCACTTT.

This clonotype occurred many times. V and J are TRBV29-1 and TRBJ2-1; weak D call: TRBD2 (5 bases). The germline CDR1 and CDR2 sequences are SQVTM and ANQGSEA. Trimming cost V 4 bases and J 7 bases, with 11 bases left between them. This CDR3 is 12 amino acids long. In nucleotides, the CDR3 is TGCAGCGTTGGAGGGCTGACTAATGAGCAGTTCTTC. It translates to CSVGGLTNEQFF.

The table lists this clonotype with a few counts. A junction end diverges from the germline sequence, so it may reflect a read error. This sequence joins TRBV16 and TRBJ2-1; a weak D match, TRBD1 (6 bases). CDR3 length: 12 residues. Germline V CDR1 and CDR2: KGHSY, FQNENV. CDR3 DNA: TGTGCCAGCAGCCAATCATTCCAGGGGAGTGTCTTC. Protein product: CASSQSFQGSVF.

The sample holds many counts of this clonotype. The gene calls are TRBV28 and TRBJ1-6, with unresolved D. This CDR3 comprises 15 residues. Germline values: CDR1 MDHEN, CDR2 SYDVKM. Trimming shortened V by 3 bases and J by 0 bases, and 6 bases separated the two germline ends. The CDR3 sequence is CASSFGSSYNSPLHF. Here the CDR3 DNA reads TGTGCCAGCAGTTTTGGGAGCTCCTATAATTCACCCCTCCACTTT.

This clonotype was counted many times. The chain combines TRBV2 with TRBJ2-6; the D is unclear. V shed 8 bases and J shed 0 bases, with 8 bases lying between them. Germline-derived CDR1 and CDR2 are SNHLY and FYNNEI. The CDR3 length is 14 residues. CDR3 region: CASYPSSGANVLTF. CDR3 nucleotides: TGTGCCAGCTATCCAAGCTCTGGGGCCAACGTCCTGACTTTC.